Only a few counts were recorded for the clone carrying this T cell receptor beta chain. This specimen comes from a study of cytomegalovirus exposure and HLA in healthy donors. PCR employed 60 Vbeta and 13 Jbeta primers. Measured with immunoSEQ multiplex PCR; TCRdb has only the in-frame clones, and not every one. The top ten clones hold approximately 7.8% of a sample with about 62,000 clones, approximately 71% of them seen once. The ends lost 4 bases at V and 2 bases at J; junction bases unmatched: 10. The CDR3 is 15 residues long. Germline CDR1 reads SQVTM; CDR2 reads ANQGSEA. The chain joins TRBV29-1 to TRBJ1-2; 7 nucleotides align to TRBD1. Sequenced material: PBMCs. This TCR derives from a man in his sixties in good health and CMV-seropositive. CDR3 bases: TGCAGCGTTGTAGGTGACAGGGATAGAAACTATGGCTACACCTTC. Translating gives CSVVGDRDRNYGYTF.